The source of this T cell receptor beta chain is a study of T cell repertoires in cytomegalovirus infection. TCRdb redid the calling of the reads with MiXCR, one entry per CDR3 protein. The table lists 450,000 to 650,000 distinct CDR3 sequences, almost 40% of them singletons, with roughly 50% in the top ten. The CDR3 runs to 14 residues. V lost 6 bases, J lost 3 bases, and 7 bases stayed unmatched. CDR1 and CDR2 from the germline V gene are DFQATT and SNEGSKA (reference sequence). A few counts support this clonotype. Antigen unknown. The source material was cultured PBMCs, sampled from culture after CMV antigen stimulation. This rearrangement joins TRBV20-1 to TRBJ2-7; TRBD2 agrees at 11 bases. The TCR was taken from a human donor in good health (CMV status not recorded). Some clones in this sample may be carry-over from other donors' samples. DNA of the CDR3: TGCAGTGCGACGGGGACTAGCGGAAACTACGAGCAGTACTTC. It specifies CSATGTSGNYEQYF.